A selection of T cell receptor beta chains follows, all from one sample in a study of CD8+CD57+ T cells in acquired aplastic anemia. TCRdb re-derived calls from the reads in MiXCR, one entry per CDR3 protein. Of hundreds of thousands of distinct CDR3 sequences in the sample, 60% to 80% were seen once. The sample was sorted CD4+, CD8+, or CD8+CD57+ T cells (not recorded which) from PBMCs. The origin of the receptors is a human donor in good health, serving as a control. Each CDR3 is given with its conserved first and last residue. Each record gives: J gene, clone size, D gene, V gene, CDR3 DNA, CDR3 protein. A D gene is named only where the DNA matches it firmly. The listing skips clone size in some rows; elsewhere it reads once, few, many or a size class.

j_call: TRBJ1-1
clone_size: .
d_call: .
v_call: TRBV5-1
cdr3_nt: TGTGCCAGCAGCTTTCAGATTAGCTCCACGGCTTTCTTT
cdr3_aa: CASSFQISSTAFF

j_call: TRBJ2-3
clone_size: .
d_call: .
v_call: TRBV9
cdr3_nt: TGTGCCAGCAGCGTAGCTACAGCGGGCTTCTTAGATTCGCAGTATTTT
cdr3_aa: CASSVATAGFLDSQYF

j_call: TRBJ2-6
clone_size: .
d_call: .
v_call: TRBV7-2
cdr3_nt: TGTGCCAGCAACTCAGCCAGCTGCCAGCAGTACTGGGGGAACGTCCTGACTTTC
cdr3_aa: CASNSASCQQYWGNVLTF

j_call: TRBJ1-5
clone_size: .
d_call: .
v_call: TRBV9
cdr3_nt: TGTGCCAGCAGGAGGAGCCCTGGTCCGTACCCGCAGCATTTT
cdr3_aa: CASRRSPGPYPQHF

j_call: TRBJ1-3
clone_size: .
d_call: .
v_call: TRBV12-5
cdr3_nt: TGTGCCAGCAGTCAGGGCCTCTACACCATATATTTT
cdr3_aa: CASSQGLYTIYF

j_call: TRBJ1-1
clone_size: once
d_call: TRBD1
v_call: TRBV5-5
cdr3_nt: TGTGCCAGCAGCTTGGGACAGGGGTCGATGAACACTGAAGCTTTCTTT
cdr3_aa: CASSLGQGSMNTEAFF

j_call: TRBJ1-6
clone_size: .
d_call: TRBD1
v_call: TRBV7-2
cdr3_nt: TGTGCCAGCAGCGCCCAGGGGGAGGCACCCCTCCACTTT
cdr3_aa: CASSAQGEAPLHF

j_call: TRBJ1-1
clone_size: many
d_call: .
v_call: TRBV6-4
cdr3_nt: TGTGCCAGCAGTGACCAGGGTGGGACTGAAGCTTTCTTT
cdr3_aa: CASSDQGGTEAFF

j_call: TRBJ1-6
clone_size: .
d_call: TRBD1
v_call: TRBV19
cdr3_nt: TGTGCCAGTAGTATCCCACAGGGGCCTAGCACAGATACGCAGCTTTACTTT
cdr3_aa: CASSIPQGPSTDTQLYF

j_call: TRBJ2-2
clone_size: many
d_call: .
v_call: TRBV20-1
cdr3_nt: TGCAGTGCTAGGGGACATGGGCCGAACACCGGGGAGCTGTTTTTT
cdr3_aa: CSARGHGPNTGELFF

j_call: TRBJ2-3
clone_size: .
d_call: .
v_call: TRBV19
cdr3_nt: TGTGCCAGTAGCCTACCTTCGGAGAAGCTGTATTTT
cdr3_aa: CASSLPSEKLYF

j_call: TRBJ2-2
clone_size: few
d_call: .
v_call: TRBV3-1
cdr3_nt: TGTGCCAGCAGCCATTGGGGGGCCGAAGGACGTTCGGAGCTGTTTTTT
cdr3_aa: CASSHWGAEGRSELFF

j_call: TRBJ2-3
clone_size: .
d_call: .
v_call: TRBV2
cdr3_nt: TGTGCCAGCAGTACAGGGGGGGCTCTCGATACGCAGTATTTT
cdr3_aa: CASSTGGALDTQYF

j_call: TRBJ1-2
clone_size: .
d_call: .
v_call: TRBV7-8
cdr3_nt: TGTGCCAGCAGCTTGGATTACAGTAGCCTCTATGGCTACACCTTC
cdr3_aa: CASSLDYSSLYGYTF

j_call: TRBJ2-7
clone_size: .
d_call: .
v_call: TRBV7-8
cdr3_nt: TGTGCCAGCAGCGCCGGCCCGAACAGGAACTATGAGTACTACTTC
cdr3_aa: CASSAGPNRNYEYYF

j_call: TRBJ1-6
clone_size: .
d_call: TRBD1
v_call: TRBV7-2
cdr3_nt: TGTGCCAGCAGCCCAGGGGGTTATAGCAATCAGCCCCAGCACTTT
cdr3_aa: CASSPGGYSNQPQHF

j_call: TRBJ2-2
clone_size: once
d_call: .
v_call: TRBV20-1
cdr3_nt: TGCAGTGCTAGAGTGGGACGCGCCCAAGCCGGGGAGCTGCTTTTT
cdr3_aa: CSARVGRAQAGELLF

j_call: TRBJ2-5
clone_size: .
d_call: .
v_call: TRBV5-1
cdr3_nt: TGCGCCAGCAGCTTGGGACCGGGGGAGGACTTC
cdr3_aa: CASSLGPGEDF

j_call: TRBJ1-1
clone_size: .
d_call: .
v_call: TRBV7-2
cdr3_nt: TGTGCCAGCAGCTTAGCGCAAGGTTGGGGGACTGAAGCTTTCTTT
cdr3_aa: CASSLAQGWGTEAFF

j_call: TRBJ1-6
clone_size: .
d_call: TRBD1
v_call: TRBV9
cdr3_nt: TGTGCCAGCAGCGCAGGACAGGGTACCGGGGAGCCGCTCCACTTT
cdr3_aa: CASSAGQGTGEPLHF

j_call: TRBJ1-1
clone_size: .
d_call: .
v_call: TRBV2
cdr3_nt: TGTGCCAGCAGCGGGCGGACTATGAATACTGCCCAGCACTTT
cdr3_aa: CASSGRTMNTAQHF

j_call: TRBJ2-7
clone_size: .
d_call: TRBD1
v_call: TRBV4-3
cdr3_nt: TGCGCCAGCAGCCACTCGACAGGGCCGCACGAGCAGTACTTC
cdr3_aa: CASSHSTGPHEQYF

j_call: TRBJ2-1
clone_size: .
d_call: .
v_call: TRBV7-6
cdr3_nt: TGCGCCAGCAGCTCAGTGTACGGACAGTACATTGGGCAGTTCTTC
cdr3_aa: CASSSVYGQYIGQFF

j_call: TRBJ2-7
clone_size: few
d_call: TRBD1
v_call: TRBV10-3
cdr3_nt: TGTGCCATCCTCCCCGGGACAGGGGGCTACGAGCAGTACTTC
cdr3_aa: CAILPGTGGYEQYF

j_call: TRBJ1-4
clone_size: many
d_call: TRBD1
v_call: TRBV5-1
cdr3_nt: TGCGCCAGCAGCTTGGACCAGGGGGACGAAAAACTGTTTTTT
cdr3_aa: CASSLDQGDEKLFF

j_call: TRBJ2-2
clone_size: many
d_call: .
v_call: TRBV6-2/TRBV6-3
cdr3_nt: TGTGCCAGCGGCTCGGGGGTGAACACCGGGGAGCTGTTTTTT
cdr3_aa: CASGSGVNTGELFF

j_call: TRBJ1-2
clone_size: many
d_call: .
v_call: TRBV6-2/TRBV6-3
cdr3_nt: TGTGCCAGCAGTCACTCAAACAGGGCTCAGCATGGCTACACCTTC
cdr3_aa: CASSHSNRAQHGYTF

j_call: TRBJ1-1
clone_size: .
d_call: TRBD1
v_call: TRBV2
cdr3_nt: TGTGCCAGCCGCGCAGGGGGCAAGACTGAGGAGTTCTTC
cdr3_aa: CASRAGGKTEEFF

j_call: TRBJ2-7
clone_size: .
d_call: .
v_call: TRBV5-1
cdr3_nt: TGCGCCAGCACTCTAGCTTCCGGACACTCCTACGAGCAGTACTTC
cdr3_aa: CASTLASGHSYEQYF

j_call: TRBJ2-2
clone_size: .
d_call: .
v_call: TRBV2
cdr3_nt: TGTGCCAGCAGCGAGGACACCGGGGGGCTGTTTTTT
cdr3_aa: CASSEDTGGLFF

j_call: TRBJ2-1
clone_size: .
d_call: .
v_call: TRBV9
cdr3_nt: TGTGCCAGCAGCCACCGCCGGCGGGGATTTAACGAGCAGCAGTTCTTC
cdr3_aa: CASSHRRRGFNEQQFF

j_call: TRBJ1-4
clone_size: .
d_call: .
v_call: TRBV12-5
cdr3_nt: TGTGCTAGTGGTTTAAAATCAGGGATCGAAAAACTGTTTTTT
cdr3_aa: CASGLKSGIEKLFF

j_call: TRBJ2-3
clone_size: many
d_call: TRBD2
v_call: TRBV25-1
cdr3_nt: TGTGCCAGCAGTGATCTAGCGGGTTCACCTAGCACAGATACGCAGTATTTT
cdr3_aa: CASSDLAGSPSTDTQYF

j_call: TRBJ2-2
clone_size: .
d_call: TRBD1
v_call: TRBV7-3
cdr3_nt: TGTGCCAGCAGTCAAGGGGGCAGGGGTCAGGAGCTGTTTTTT
cdr3_aa: CASSQGGRGQELFF

j_call: TRBJ2-2
clone_size: few
d_call: .
v_call: TRBV10-3
cdr3_nt: TGTGCCATCAGTGAGTCCGCCAACACCGGGGAGCTGTTTTTT
cdr3_aa: CAISESANTGELFF

j_call: TRBJ2-1
clone_size: .
d_call: .
v_call: TRBV7-6
cdr3_nt: TGTGCCAGCGGCGTGGCCGGCGAGTGGAATGAGCAGTTCTTC
cdr3_aa: CASGVAGEWNEQFF

j_call: TRBJ2-3
clone_size: .
d_call: .
v_call: TRBV7-9
cdr3_nt: TGTGCCAGCAGTGTCCTTCGAGAGGGCGCCTATACGCAGTATTTT
cdr3_aa: CASSVLREGAYTQYF

j_call: TRBJ1-3
clone_size: .
d_call: TRBD1
v_call: TRBV9
cdr3_nt: TGTGCCAGCAGCCCGGGACAGGGCTATGGAAACACCATGTATTTT
cdr3_aa: CASSPGQGYGNTMYF

j_call: TRBJ2-1
clone_size: many
d_call: TRBD2
v_call: TRBV9
cdr3_nt: TGTGCCAGCAGCCCTACTCTACTAGCGGGGGGTAGTGAGCAGTTCTTC
cdr3_aa: CASSPTLLAGGSEQFF

j_call: TRBJ1-5
clone_size: .
d_call: TRBD1
v_call: TRBV5-1
cdr3_nt: TGCGCCAGCAGCCCAGGGGGGGCTAATGAGCCCCAGCATTTT
cdr3_aa: CASSPGGANEPQHF

j_call: TRBJ2-2
clone_size: few
d_call: TRBD1
v_call: TRBV25-1
cdr3_nt: TGTGCCAGCGGGGAACAGGGGGCGCGAACCGGGGAGCTGTTTTTT
cdr3_aa: CASGEQGARTGELFF

j_call: TRBJ2-3
clone_size: once
d_call: .
v_call: TRBV20-1
cdr3_nt: TGCAGCGCCGGACATAGCGCCACCGATACGCAGTATTTT
cdr3_aa: CSAGHSATDTQYF

j_call: TRBJ1-2
clone_size: many
d_call: .
v_call: TRBV5-1
cdr3_nt: TGCGCCAGCAGCCCCGAGGGAGGAGTCGACTGGGGCTACACCTTC
cdr3_aa: CASSPEGGVDWGYTF

j_call: TRBJ2-7
clone_size: many
d_call: .
v_call: TRBV20-1
cdr3_nt: TGCAGTGCTAGGGAACGCGAGGGCCAGTACTTC
cdr3_aa: CSAREREGQYF

j_call: TRBJ1-1
clone_size: .
d_call: TRBD1
v_call: TRBV7-2
cdr3_nt: TGTGCCAGCAACCTGGCCGGGACAGGCACAATGAGCAGTTTT
cdr3_aa: CASNLAGTGTMSSF

j_call: TRBJ1-4
clone_size: many
d_call: .
v_call: TRBV25-1
cdr3_nt: TGTGCCAGCAGTGAAGACGGTGAAAAACTGTTTTTT
cdr3_aa: CASSEDGEKLFF

j_call: TRBJ2-7
clone_size: .
d_call: .
v_call: TRBV20-1
cdr3_nt: TGCAGTGCCAGTCCCCCCGCAGGCTCTGACGAGCAGTACTTC
cdr3_aa: CSASPPAGSDEQYF

j_call: TRBJ1-2
clone_size: .
d_call: .
v_call: TRBV29-1
cdr3_nt: TGCAGCGTTGAAGAGGGGGTATATGGCTACACCTTC
cdr3_aa: CSVEEGVYGYTF

j_call: TRBJ2-1
clone_size: few
d_call: .
v_call: TRBV20-1
cdr3_nt: TGCAGTGCTAGAGATAGCACTGAGTTCTTC
cdr3_aa: CSARDSTEFF

j_call: TRBJ1-2
clone_size: .
d_call: TRBD1
v_call: TRBV7-9
cdr3_nt: TGTGCCAGCAGGAGACAGGGGGCGGATGGCTACACCTTC
cdr3_aa: CASRRQGADGYTF

j_call: TRBJ1-4
clone_size: .
d_call: .
v_call: TRBV9
cdr3_nt: TGTGCCACCAGCTGCGCCAAGGAGGGCGATACGCATTTT
cdr3_aa: CATSCAKEGDTHF

j_call: TRBJ1-2
clone_size: .
d_call: .
v_call: TRBV11-3
cdr3_nt: TGTGCCAGCAGCCCTCGCAGGTTCGGCGGGGGATACTATGGCTACACCTTC
cdr3_aa: CASSPRRFGGGYYGYTF

j_call: TRBJ2-2
clone_size: .
d_call: .
v_call: TRBV5-4
cdr3_nt: TGTGCCAGCAGCTTGACTGACGGAGTCACCGGGGAGCTGTTTTTT
cdr3_aa: CASSLTDGVTGELFF